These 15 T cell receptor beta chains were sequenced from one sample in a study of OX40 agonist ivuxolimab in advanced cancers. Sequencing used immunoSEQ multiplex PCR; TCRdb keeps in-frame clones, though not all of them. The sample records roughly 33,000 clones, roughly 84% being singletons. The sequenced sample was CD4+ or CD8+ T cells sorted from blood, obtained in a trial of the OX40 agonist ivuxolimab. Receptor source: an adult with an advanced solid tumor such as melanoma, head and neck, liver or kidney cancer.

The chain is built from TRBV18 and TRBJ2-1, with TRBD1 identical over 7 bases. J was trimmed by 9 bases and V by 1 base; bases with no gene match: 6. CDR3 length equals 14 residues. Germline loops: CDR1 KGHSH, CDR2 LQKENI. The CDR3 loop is CASSPLGQGVEQFF. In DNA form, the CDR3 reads TGTGCCAGCTCACCACTGGGCCAGGGGGTTGAGCAGTTCTTC.

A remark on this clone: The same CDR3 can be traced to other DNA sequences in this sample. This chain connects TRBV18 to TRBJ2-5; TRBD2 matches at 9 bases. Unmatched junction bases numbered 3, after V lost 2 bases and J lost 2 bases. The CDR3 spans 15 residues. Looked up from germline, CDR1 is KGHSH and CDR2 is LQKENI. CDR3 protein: CASSPTLAGQETQYF. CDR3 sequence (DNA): TGTGCCAGCTCACCAACCCTAGCGGGACAAGAGACCCAGTACTTC.

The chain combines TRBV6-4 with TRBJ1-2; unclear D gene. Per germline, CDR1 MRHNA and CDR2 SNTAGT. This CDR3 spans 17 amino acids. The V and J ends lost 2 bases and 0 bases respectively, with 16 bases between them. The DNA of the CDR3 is TGTGCCAGCAGTGACCCGCCCTCGTGGACGGCTAACTATGGCTACACCTTC. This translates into CASSDPPSWTANYGYTF.

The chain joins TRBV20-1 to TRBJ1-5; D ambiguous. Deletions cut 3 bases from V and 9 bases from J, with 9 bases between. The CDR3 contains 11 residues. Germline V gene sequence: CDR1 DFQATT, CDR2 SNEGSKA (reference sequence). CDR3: CSASGEGPQHF. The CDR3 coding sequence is TGCAGTGCTAGTGGTGAGGGGCCCCAGCATTTT.

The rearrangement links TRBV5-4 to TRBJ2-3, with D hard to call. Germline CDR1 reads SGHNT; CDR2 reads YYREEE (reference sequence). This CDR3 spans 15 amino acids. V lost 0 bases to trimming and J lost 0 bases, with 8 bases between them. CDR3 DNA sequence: TGTGCCAGCAGCTTGGCCGGGCGGAGCACAGATACGCAGTATTTT. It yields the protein CASSLAGRSTDTQYF.

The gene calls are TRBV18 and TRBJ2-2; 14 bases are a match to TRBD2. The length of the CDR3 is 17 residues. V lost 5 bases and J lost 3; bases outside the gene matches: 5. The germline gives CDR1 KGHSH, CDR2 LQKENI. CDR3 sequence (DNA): TGTGCCAGCTCATCCCGGACTAGCGGGGGGCACACCGGGGAGCTGTTTTTT. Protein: CASSSRTSGGHTGELFF.

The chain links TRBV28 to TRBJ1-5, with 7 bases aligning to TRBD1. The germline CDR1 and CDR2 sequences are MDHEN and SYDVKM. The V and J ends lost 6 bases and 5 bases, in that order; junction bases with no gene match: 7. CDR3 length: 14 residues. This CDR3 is CASRRGLDYQPQHF. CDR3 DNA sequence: TGTGCCAGCAGAAGGGGGCTGGATTATCAGCCCCAGCATTTT.

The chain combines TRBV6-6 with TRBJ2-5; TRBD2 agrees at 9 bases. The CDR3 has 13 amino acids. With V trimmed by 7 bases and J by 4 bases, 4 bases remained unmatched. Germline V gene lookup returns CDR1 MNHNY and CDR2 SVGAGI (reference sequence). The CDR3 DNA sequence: TGTGCCAGCATGCGGGGGGGCCGAGAGACCCAGTACTTC. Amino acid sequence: CASMRGGRETQYF.

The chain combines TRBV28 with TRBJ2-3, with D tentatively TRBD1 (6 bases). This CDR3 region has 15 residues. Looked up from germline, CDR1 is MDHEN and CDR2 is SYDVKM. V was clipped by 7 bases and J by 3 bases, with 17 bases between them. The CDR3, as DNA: TGTGCCAGCACCGCTGGGGGCGCGGGTACAGATACGCAGTATTTT. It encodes CASTAGGAGTDTQYF.

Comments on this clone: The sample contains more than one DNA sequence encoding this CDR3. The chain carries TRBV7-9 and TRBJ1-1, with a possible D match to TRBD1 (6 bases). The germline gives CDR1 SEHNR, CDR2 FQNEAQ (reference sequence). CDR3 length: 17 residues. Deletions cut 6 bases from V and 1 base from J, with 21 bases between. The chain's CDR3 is CASRRDTGSLGNTEAFF. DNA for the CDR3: TGTGCCAGCAGACGCGATACAGGGTCGTTGGGGAACACTGAAGCTTTCTTT.

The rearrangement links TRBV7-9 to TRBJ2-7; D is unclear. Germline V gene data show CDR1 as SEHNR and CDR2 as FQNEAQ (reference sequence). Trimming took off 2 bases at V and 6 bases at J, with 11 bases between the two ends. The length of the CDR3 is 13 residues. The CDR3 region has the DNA TGTGCCAGCAGCTTAATGAGTGGGCTCGAGCAGTACTTC. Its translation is CASSLMSGLEQYF. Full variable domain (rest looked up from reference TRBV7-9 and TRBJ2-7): DTGVSQNPRHKITKRGQNVTFRCDPISEHNRLYWYRQTLGQGPEFLTYFQNEAQLEKSRLLSDRFSAERPKGSFSTLEIQRTEQGDSAMYLCASSLMSGLEQYFGPGTRLTVT.

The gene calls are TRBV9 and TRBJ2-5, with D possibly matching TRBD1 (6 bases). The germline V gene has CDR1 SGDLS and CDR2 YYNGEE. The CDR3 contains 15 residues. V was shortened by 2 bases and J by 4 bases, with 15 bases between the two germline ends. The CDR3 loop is CASSVATGIGETQYF. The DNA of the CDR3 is TGTGCCAGCAGCGTCGCTACAGGGATTGGAGAGACCCAGTACTTC. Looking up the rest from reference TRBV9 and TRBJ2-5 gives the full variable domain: DSGVTQTPKHLITATGQRVTLRCSPRSGDLSVYWYQQSLDQGLQFLIQYYNGEERAKGNILERFSAQQFPDLHSELNLSSLELGDSALYFCASSVATGIGETQYFGPGTRLLVL.

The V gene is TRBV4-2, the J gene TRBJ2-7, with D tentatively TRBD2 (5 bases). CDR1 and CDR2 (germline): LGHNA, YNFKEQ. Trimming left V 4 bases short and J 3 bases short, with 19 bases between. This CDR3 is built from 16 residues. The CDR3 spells CASSPPAGGGSYEQYF. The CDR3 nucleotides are TGTGCCAGCAGCCCCCCCGCAGGAGGAGGAAGCTACGAGCAGTACTTC.

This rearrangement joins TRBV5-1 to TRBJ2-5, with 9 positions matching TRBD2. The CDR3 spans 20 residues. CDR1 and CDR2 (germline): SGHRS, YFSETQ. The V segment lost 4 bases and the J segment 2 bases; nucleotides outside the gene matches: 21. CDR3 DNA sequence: TGCGCCAGCAGCGCCTTAGGCGGGAGGGTTGGGGAAGTGCGGCAAGAGACCCAGTACTTC. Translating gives CASSALGGRVGEVRQETQYF.

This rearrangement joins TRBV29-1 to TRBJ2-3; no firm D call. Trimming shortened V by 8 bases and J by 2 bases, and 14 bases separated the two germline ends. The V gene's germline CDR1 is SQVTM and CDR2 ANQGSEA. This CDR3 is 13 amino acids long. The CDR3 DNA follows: TGCAGCTCCTCCCCGCTACACACAGATACGCAGTATTTT. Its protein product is CSSSPLHTDTQYF.